The clone carrying this T cell receptor beta chain was counted a few times. The data are from a study of human T cells and chemical hapten exposure. The time point was: patch test 1, 2 weeks after DPC sensitization. The treatment: therapeutic diphenylcyclopropenone sensitization with weekly scalp DPC. Per the original data handling: Samples ranged from about 20,000 to 700,000 TCRs, with a median of around 100,000. TCRdb recomputed calls from the RACE reads with MiXCR, one row per CDR3 protein. TCRdb, not the original authors, processed these V and J calls. The sample records 95,000 to 150,000 distinct CDR3 sequences, roughly an eighth being singletons. Germline V CDR1 and CDR2: SGDLS, YYNGEE. The ends were cut back, 3 bases at V and 0 bases at J, with 5 bases in the middle. This CDR3 contains 13 residues.

This chain connects TRBV9 to TRBJ2-3; D unclear. The receptor's source is a young man with alopecia areata. Some clones in this sample may be carry-over from other donors' samples. This specimen was whole blood, taken in connection with sensitization to the hapten diphenylcyclopropenone (DPC). The CDR3 region is CASSATSTDTQYF. CDR3 bases: TGTGCCAGCAGCGCAACAAGCACAGATACGCAGTATTTT.